Sequencing of this T cell receptor beta chain was carried out in a study of tumor and adjacent non-tumor tissue in lung cancer. Study-wide context: The cohort had about a dozen adenocarcinoma, a couple of squamous cell and 1 small cell patients. Samples averaged roughly 4.3 million productive TCRbeta reads each.

A modified ARM-PCR protocol with three rounds of nested PCR amplified TCRbeta. One entry per CDR3 protein results from TCRdb running MiXCR on the multiplex PCR reads. Of about 70,000 distinct CDR3 sequences listed, 73% are singletons. No cell sorting was done before RNA was extracted from the tissue. The sequence came from a man aged 55-75 years with non-small cell lung cancer. The sample taken for sequencing was lung tumor tissue.

The CDR3 coding sequence is TGTGCCAGAAGTCCAGGACTAGCGAAAGATGAGCAGTTCTTC. Protein product: CARSPGLAKDEQFF. The chain combines TRBV12-3 or TRBV12-4 with TRBJ2-1; 9 bases align to TRBD2. The CDR3 is 14 residues long. V was clipped by 9 bases and J by 8 bases; unmatched bases: 11.